This TCR beta chain was captured in a study of shared clonotypes between healthy human individuals. Notes on the study in general: Among non-shared clonotypes, generation probabilities were lower than among those shared by all four donors.

The material for each subset, its genomic DNA, was split evenly across several immunoSEQ plates. Here immunoSEQ multiplex PCR was the method, and the copy in TCRdb shows in-frame clones only, minus some. Of some 980,000 clones in the sample, 70% to 85% are singletons; the top ten hold roughly 1.5%. This clone was counted only a few times. The antigen is unknown. At the DNA level, this CDR3 is encoded by other sequences in the same sample as well. This CDR3 is 14 amino acids long. V lost 4 bases and J 0 bases, leaving 7 bases between the germline ends. The germline CDR1 and CDR2 sequences are SNHLY and FYNNEI. Naive CD45RA+ and memory CD45RA-negative subsets were split from CD4+ cells.

Material: memory CD4+ T cells sorted from blood. Subset indicated: CD45RA-negative fraction. The sequence came from a man younger than 30 in good health. This chain connects TRBV2 to TRBJ1-5, with a weak D call TRBD1 (5 bases). The CDR3 loop is CASSGQGSNQPQHF. The CDR3 DNA reads as TGTGCCAGCAGTGGGCAGGGTAGCAATCAGCCCCAGCATTTT. Combining the CDR3 with reference TRBV2 and TRBJ1-5 gives the whole variable domain EPEVTQTPSHQVTQMGQEVILRCVPISNHLYFYWYRQILGQKVEFLVSFYNNEISEKSEIFDDQFSVERPDGSNFTLKIRSTKLEDSAMYFCASSGQGSNQPQHFGDGTRLSIL.